This entry lists 6 T cell receptor beta chains sequenced from one sample in a study of T cells expressing NK-cell markers. One entry per CDR3 protein, without DNA, is what TCRdb gives after re-calling the 5' RACE reads. The listing contains roughly 150,000 distinct CDR3 sequences. The sample consisted of blood T cells: a sorted CD56 or NKG2C T cell subset, CD4+ or CD8+ T cells, or bulk PBMC T cells (not recorded which). These receptors all come from a woman between 18 and 69 years old in good health.

The V and J genes are TRBV5-1 and TRBJ2-2; as DNA is missing, the TRBD2 call by TCRdb cannot be tested. The CDR3 loop spans 17 amino acids. Looked up from germline, CDR1 is SGHRS and CDR2 is YFSETQ. The chain's CDR3 is CASSLGGLAVNTGELFF.

This rearrangement joins TRBV4-2 to TRBJ2-6; TCRdb indicates TRBD1, and absent DNA this call remains unverified. The CDR3 length is 17 residues. Germline lookup yields CDR1 LGHNA and CDR2 YNFKEQ. The chain's CDR3 is CASSQEGTRSGANVLTF.

The chain couples TRBV9 to TRBJ2-7. This CDR3 is built from 14 residues. CDR1 and CDR2 (germline): SGDLS, YYNGEE. CDR3 sequence reads: CASSPRMGSYEQYF.

This rearrangement joins TRBV20-1 to TRBJ2-7; without DNA, the TCRdb call of TRBD2 cannot be checked. CDR3 length equals 15 residues. Germline lookup yields CDR1 DFQATT and CDR2 SNEGSKA (reference sequence). Here the CDR3 reads CSARDWREGRYEQYF.

V usage is TRBV20-1 and J usage is TRBJ2-7; TCRdb's D call of TRBD2 is untestable without DNA. CDR3 length: 16 residues. Germline CDR1 reads DFQATT; CDR2 reads SNEGSKA (reference sequence). The CDR3 sequence: CSARDASGGNLYEQYF.

This chain connects TRBV12-3 or TRBV12-4 to TRBJ1-1; TCRdb indicates TRBD1, and absent DNA this call remains unverified. CDR3 size: 16 residues. CDR3 sequence reads: CASSSRQGRDQTEAFF.